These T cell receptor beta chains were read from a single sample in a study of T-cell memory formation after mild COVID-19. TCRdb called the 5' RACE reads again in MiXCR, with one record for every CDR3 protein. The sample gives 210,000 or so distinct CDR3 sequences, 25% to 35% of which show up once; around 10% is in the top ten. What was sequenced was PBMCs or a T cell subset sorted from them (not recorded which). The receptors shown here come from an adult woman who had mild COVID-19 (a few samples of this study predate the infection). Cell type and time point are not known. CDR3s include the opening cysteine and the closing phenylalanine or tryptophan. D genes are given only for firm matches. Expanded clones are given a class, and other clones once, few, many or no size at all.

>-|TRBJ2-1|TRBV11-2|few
CASSSRYNEQFF
TGTGCCAGCAGCTCTCGGTACAATGAGCAGTTCTTC
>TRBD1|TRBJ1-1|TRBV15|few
CATSRDLSGGMLTEAFF
TGTGCCACCAGCAGAGACCTATCAGGGGGAATGTTGACTGAAGCTTTCTTT
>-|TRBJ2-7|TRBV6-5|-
CASKGGASYEQYF
TGTGCCAGCAAGGGCGGAGCTTCCTACGAGCAGTACTTC
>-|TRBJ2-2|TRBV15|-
CATRPAQGRFTGELFF
TGTGCCACCAGACCTGCTCAGGGACGCTTTACCGGGGAGCTGTTTTTT
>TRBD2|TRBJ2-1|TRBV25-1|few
CASSGPGLAPSYNEQFF
TGTGCCAGCAGTGGCCCCGGACTAGCGCCCTCCTACAATGAGCAGTTCTTC
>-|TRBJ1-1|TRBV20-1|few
CSARDAGRANTEAFF
TGCAGTGCTAGAGATGCGGGCAGGGCAAACACTGAAGCTTTCTTT
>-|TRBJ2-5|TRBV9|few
CASSVATQETQYF
TGTGCCAGCAGCGTAGCTACACAAGAGACCCAGTACTTC
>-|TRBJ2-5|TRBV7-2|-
CASSSRALRETQYF
TGTGCCAGCAGCTCCCGGGCCCTCCGGGAGACCCAGTACTTC
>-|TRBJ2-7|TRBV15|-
CATSRDTYEQYF
TGTGCCACCAGCAGAGACACCTACGAGCAGTACTTC
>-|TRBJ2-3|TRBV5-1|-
CASSLSSGGHTDTQYF
TGCGCCAGCAGCCTGTCCTCCGGGGGGCACACAGATACGCAGTATTTT
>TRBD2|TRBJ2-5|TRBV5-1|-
CASSLSRGGRETQYF
TGCGCCAGCAGCTTGTCGCGGGGGGGCAGAGAGACCCAGTACTTC
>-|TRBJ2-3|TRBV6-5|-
CASSVGDTQYF
TGTGCCAGCAGTGTAGGAGATACGCAGTATTTT
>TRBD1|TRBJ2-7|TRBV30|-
CAWSVGTAYEQYF
TGTGCCTGGAGTGTGGGGACAGCCTACGAGCAGTACTTC
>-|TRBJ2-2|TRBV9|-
CASSVVDTGELFF
TGTGCCAGCAGCGTAGTCGACACCGGGGAGCTGTTTTTT
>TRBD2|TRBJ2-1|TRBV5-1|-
CASSLGSGVNEQFF
TGCGCCAGCAGCTTAGGTAGCGGGGTAAATGAGCAGTTCTTC
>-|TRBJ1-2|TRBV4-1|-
CASSQEGSDYGYTF
TGCGCCAGCAGCCAAGAAGGGTCTGACTATGGCTACACCTTC
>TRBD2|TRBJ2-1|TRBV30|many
CAWRTRREGRYEQFF
TGTGCCTGGAGGACGAGGCGGGAGGGAAGGTATGAGCAGTTCTTC
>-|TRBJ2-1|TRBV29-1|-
CSVGTFYNEQFF
TGCAGCGTTGGGACATTCTACAATGAGCAGTTCTTC
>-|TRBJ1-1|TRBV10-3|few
CAIRNPTGYTEAFF
TGTGCCATCAGGAACCCGACAGGCTACACTGAAGCTTTCTTT
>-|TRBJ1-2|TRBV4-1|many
CASSQDQARRQGYTF
TGCGCCAGCAGCCAAGATCAGGCCCGCCGCCAAGGCTACACCTTC
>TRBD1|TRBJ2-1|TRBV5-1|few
CASSSSDRGPLDEQFF
TGCGCCAGCAGCTCGTCGGACAGGGGGCCTTTGGATGAGCAGTTCTTC
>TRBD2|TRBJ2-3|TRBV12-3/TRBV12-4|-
CASSLGTSGRGQDTQYF
TGTGCCAGCAGTTTAGGAACTAGCGGGCGGGGGCAGGATACGCAGTATTTT
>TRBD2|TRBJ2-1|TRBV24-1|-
CATKASGRGNEQFF
TGTGCCACCAAGGCTAGCGGGAGGGGCAATGAGCAGTTCTTC
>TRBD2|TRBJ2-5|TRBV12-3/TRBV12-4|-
CASSLSLTSGRGGETQYF
TGTGCCAGCAGTTTATCTTTGACTAGCGGGAGAGGTGGGGAGACCCAGTACTTC
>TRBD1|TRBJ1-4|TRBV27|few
CASSLFPDRDLFF
TGTGCCAGCAGTTTATTCCCCGACAGGGACCTGTTTTTT
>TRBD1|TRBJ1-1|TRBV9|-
CASSGRQGISTEAFF
TGTGCCAGCAGCGGACGACAGGGTATCAGCACTGAAGCTTTCTTT
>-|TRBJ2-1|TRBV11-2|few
CASSYGTDEQFF
TGTGCCAGCAGTTATGGGACCGATGAGCAGTTCTTC
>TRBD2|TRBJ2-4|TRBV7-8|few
CASSFLSGTSVIQYF
TGTGCCAGCAGCTTTCTATCCGGGACTAGCGTCATTCAGTACTTC
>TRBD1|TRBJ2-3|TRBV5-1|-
CASSPLGDRVPDTQYF
TGCGCCAGCAGCCCCTTGGGGGACAGGGTGCCAGATACGCAGTATTTT
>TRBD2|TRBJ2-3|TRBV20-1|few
CSAPRRSGGADTQYF
TGCAGTGCCCCAAGGCGGAGCGGGGGGGCGGATACGCAGTATTTT
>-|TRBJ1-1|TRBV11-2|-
CASSLQTAGAFF
TGTGCCAGCAGCCTCCAGACAGCAGGAGCTTTCTTT
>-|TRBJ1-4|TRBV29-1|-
CSVAGGSNEKLFF
TGCAGCGTTGCGGGGGGTTCGAATGAAAAACTGTTTTTT
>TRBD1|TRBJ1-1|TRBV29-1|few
CSATGQGSRTEAFF
TGCAGCGCAACGGGACAGGGTTCGAGGACTGAAGCTTTCTTT
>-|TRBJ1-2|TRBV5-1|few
CASSLTGQDGYTF
TGCGCCAGCAGCTTGACCGGACAAGACGGCTACACCTTC
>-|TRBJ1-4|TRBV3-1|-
CASSQLQGSRGEKLFF
TGTGCCAGCAGCCAACTGCAAGGGTCCAGGGGTGAAAAACTGTTTTTT
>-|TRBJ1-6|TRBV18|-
CASSPNRVENNSPLHF
TGTGCCAGCTCACCTAACAGGGTGGAGAATAATTCACCCCTCCACTTT
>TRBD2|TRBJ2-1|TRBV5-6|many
CASSVYTSGDNEQFF
TGTGCCAGCAGCGTGTACACTAGCGGGGACAATGAGCAGTTCTTC
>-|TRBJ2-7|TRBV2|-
CASSDRGEQYF
TGTGCCAGCAGTGACAGGGGCGAGCAGTACTTC
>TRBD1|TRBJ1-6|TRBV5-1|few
CASSNGTGNSPLHF
TGCGCCAGCAGCAACGGGACAGGGAATTCACCCCTCCACTTT
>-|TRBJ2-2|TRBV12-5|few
CASGSTGGTETGELFF
TGTGCTAGTGGTTCAACCGGTGGGACGGAGACCGGGGAGCTGTTTTTT
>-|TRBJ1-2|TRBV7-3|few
CASSSDGLGYTF
TGTGCCAGCAGCTCGGACGGTCTAGGCTACACCTTC
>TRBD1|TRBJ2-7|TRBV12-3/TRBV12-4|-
CASSFGTGIYEQYF
TGTGCCAGCAGTTTTGGGACAGGGATCTACGAGCAGTACTTC
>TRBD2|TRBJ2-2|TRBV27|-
CASSSAGAGKGELFF
TGTGCCAGCAGTTCCGCCGGAGCGGGGAAGGGGGAGCTGTTTTTT
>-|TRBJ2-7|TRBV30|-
CAWSVGGGGYEQYF
TGTGCCTGGAGTGTGGGAGGGGGCGGATACGAGCAGTACTTC